These T cell receptor beta chains were read from a single sample in a study of blood T cell repertoires in COVID-19. The protocol was immunoSEQ multiplex PCR, while the TCRdb copy is restricted to in-frame clones and leaves out a portion. The sample records 68,000 or so clones, around 84% being singletons. The sequencing sample was made of peripheral blood. The receptor set was obtained from a man aged 45-65 years with acute or convalescent COVID-19. CDR3s include the opening cysteine and the closing phenylalanine or tryptophan. Fields, in order: J gene, V gene, CDR3 protein.

J gene: TRBJ2-5; V gene: TRBV2; CDR3 protein: CASNLQGETQYF
J gene: TRBJ2-2; V gene: TRBV29-1; CDR3 protein: CSADLGGRGTGELFF
J gene: TRBJ1-1; V gene: TRBV5-1; CDR3 protein: CASSGTPGHRLNTEAFF
J gene: TRBJ2-7; V gene: TRBV28; CDR3 protein: CASSSWGGSSYEQYF
J gene: TRBJ1-1; V gene: TRBV25-1; CDR3 protein: CASSEQTWTEAFF
J gene: TRBJ1-3; V gene: TRBV11-2; CDR3 protein: CASSLLWQGVSPRGNTIYF
J gene: TRBJ2-1; V gene: TRBV14; CDR3 protein: CASSQVGGGYNEQFF
J gene: TRBJ2-1; V gene: TRBV19; CDR3 protein: CASKGRGRVYNEQFF
J gene: TRBJ1-2; V gene: TRBV2; CDR3 protein: CASSEATDYGYTF
J gene: TRBJ2-7; V gene: TRBV10-3; CDR3 protein: CAISDLQGGNEQYF
J gene: TRBJ2-5; V gene: TRBV7-8; CDR3 protein: CASSLGQGVVGTQYF
J gene: TRBJ2-5; V gene: TRBV5-1; CDR3 protein: CASSLWDREKTQYF
J gene: TRBJ1-2; V gene: TRBV10-3; CDR3 protein: CANRDSSNYGYTF
J gene: TRBJ2-3; V gene: TRBV25-1; CDR3 protein: CASSDFSGGADTQYF
J gene: TRBJ1-6; V gene: TRBV9; CDR3 protein: CASSASGQNNSPLHF
J gene: TRBJ2-1; V gene: TRBV12-5; CDR3 protein: CASELRTSGTTPNEQFF
J gene: TRBJ1-3; V gene: TRBV24-1; CDR3 protein: CATSDHRQPSEHTIYF
J gene: TRBJ1-5; V gene: TRBV27; CDR3 protein: CASSLVSSNQPQHF
J gene: TRBJ2-2; V gene: TRBV5-1; CDR3 protein: CASSPQGTGELFF
J gene: TRBJ1-3; V gene: TRBV18; CDR3 protein: CASSPPGDTIYF
J gene: TRBJ2-1; V gene: TRBV24-1; CDR3 protein: CATSDGTGVSSYNEQFF
J gene: TRBJ2-3; V gene: TRBV2; CDR3 protein: CASYSAGGPVTQYF
J gene: TRBJ1-1; V gene: TRBV30; CDR3 protein: CAWSIPRAEAFF
J gene: TRBJ2-4; V gene: TRBV5-6; CDR3 protein: CASSLGQGTKNIQYF
J gene: TRBJ2-3; V gene: TRBV29-1; CDR3 protein: CSVDGLAGGKGTDTQYF
J gene: TRBJ1-2; V gene: TRBV3-1/TRBV3-2; CDR3 protein: CASSQEGARGYTF
J gene: TRBJ2-5; V gene: TRBV11-2; CDR3 protein: CASSPKNPASGGAETQYF
J gene: TRBJ1-1; V gene: TRBV6-1; CDR3 protein: CASSESPYTEAFF
J gene: TRBJ2-3; V gene: TRBV6-1; CDR3 protein: CASSEAFGGTGDTQYF
J gene: TRBJ2-5; V gene: TRBV7-2; CDR3 protein: CASSPGGGQETQYF
J gene: TRBJ2-7; V gene: TRBV27; CDR3 protein: CASSFKRGSPYEQYF
J gene: TRBJ2-1; V gene: TRBV29-1; CDR3 protein: CSVAGLAGGRAYNEQFF
J gene: TRBJ2-3; V gene: TRBV5-1; CDR3 protein: CASSLVLGVRTDTQYF